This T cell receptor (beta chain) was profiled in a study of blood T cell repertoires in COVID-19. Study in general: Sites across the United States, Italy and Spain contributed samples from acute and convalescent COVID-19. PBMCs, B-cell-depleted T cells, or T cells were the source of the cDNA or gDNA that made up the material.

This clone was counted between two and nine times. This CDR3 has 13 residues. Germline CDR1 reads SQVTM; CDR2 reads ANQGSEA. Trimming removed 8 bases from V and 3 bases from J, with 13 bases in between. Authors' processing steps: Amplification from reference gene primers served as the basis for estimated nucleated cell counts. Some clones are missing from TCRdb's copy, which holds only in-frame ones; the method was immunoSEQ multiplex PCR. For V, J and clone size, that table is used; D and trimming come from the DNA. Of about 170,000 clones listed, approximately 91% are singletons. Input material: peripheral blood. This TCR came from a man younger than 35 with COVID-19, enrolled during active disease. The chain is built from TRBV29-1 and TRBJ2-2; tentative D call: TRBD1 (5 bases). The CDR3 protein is CSCGIGDTGELFF. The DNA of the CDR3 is TGCAGCTGTGGAATAGGGGACACCGGGGAGCTGTTTTTT.